These 26 T cell receptor beta chains originate from one sample sequenced in a study of T-cell reconstitution after alpha-beta-depleted transplantation in children. The TCRbeta library incorporated unique molecular identifiers. A single record per CDR3 protein comes from TCRdb applying MiXCR to the PCR reads. The sample records some 300,000 distinct CDR3 sequences, over 9% being singletons. The source was PBMCs, collected before TCRalphabeta/CD19-depleted stem cell transplant. Receptors were obtained from a boy under three years old with acute myeloid leukemia, due to receive a stem cell transplant.

At least ten counts were recorded for this clonotype. CDR3 nucleotide sequence: TGTGCCAGCGGTCCGAGTGGGGCGGACACCGGGGAGCTGTTTTTT. Protein: CASGPSGADTGELFF. The chain joins TRBV12-3 or TRBV12-4 to TRBJ2-2; D is possibly TRBD1 (5 bases). The V end lost 8 bases, the J end lost 3 bases, and 16 bases lay between the germline ends. This CDR3 spans 15 amino acids.

This clonotype was observed at least ten times. The chain joins TRBV28 to TRBJ2-2, with TRBD2 identical over 11 bases. The germline gives CDR1 MDHEN, CDR2 SYDVKM. Germline trimming cut 11 bases from V and 3 bases from J; bases unmatched to any gene: 2. This CDR3 contains 13 residues. The CDR3 DNA reads as TGTGCCGGGGGACTAGCGGACACCGGGGAGCTGTTTTTT. It codes for CAGGLADTGELFF.

In this sample, this clonotype turned up many times. V and J are TRBV20-1 and TRBJ1-6; possible D gene TRBD1, 6 bases. The CDR3 is made up of 16 amino acids. Germline V CDR1 and CDR2: DFQATT, SNEGSKA (reference sequence). V lost 0 bases to trimming and J lost 10 bases, with 19 bases between them. CDR3 in amino acids: CSARDWQILGGSPLHF. In nucleotides, the CDR3 is TGCAGTGCTAGAGATTGGCAAATACTAGGGGGATCACCCCTCCACTTT.

This clonotype was picked up many times. This chain connects TRBV7-9 to TRBJ2-3; 14 bases line up with TRBD2. Germline CDR1 and CDR2: SEHNR and FQNEAQ (reference sequence). V lost 11 bases and J lost 0; bases outside the gene matches: 4. The CDR3 is 15 residues long. This CDR3 is CAGGTSGGSTDTQYF. CDR3 DNA sequence: TGTGCCGGGGGGACTAGCGGGGGCAGCACAGATACGCAGTATTTT.

This clonotype was recorded at least ten times. J is TRBJ2-2 and V is TRBV10-3; tentatively, D is TRBD1 or TRBD2 (5 bases each). This CDR3 has 13 residues. CDR1 is ENHRY, CDR2 SYGVKD, per germline. The ends were cut back, 4 bases at V and 4 bases at J, with 7 bases in the middle. The CDR3 loop is CAISGGTTGELFF. The CDR3 DNA is TGTGCCATCAGTGGTGGGACCACCGGGGAGCTGTTTTTT.

This clonotype has at least ten counts. This chain joins TRBV13 and TRBJ2-7, with 9 bases fitting TRBD2. The CDR3 sequence is 15 residues long. The germline V gene encodes CDR1 PRHDT and CDR2 FYEKMQ (reference sequence). The V segment lost 0 bases and the J segment 5 bases; nucleotides outside the gene matches: 5. CDR3 coding DNA: TGTGCCAGCAGCTTAGGTCGCGGGAGGGGCCACGAGCAGTACTTC. Residues: CASSLGRGRGHEQYF.

As regards this clonotype: A much larger clone sits a single nucleotide away, making a read error possible. This chain uses TRBV7-3 with TRBJ2-5, with TRBD2 identical over 9 bases. In germline, CDR1 is SGHTA, CDR2 FQGTGA. The CDR3 has 16 residues. V shed 0 bases and J 1 base; nucleotides not matched to a gene: 3. CDR3 region: CASSLTATSGQETQYF. In nucleotides, the CDR3 is TGTGCCAGCAGCTTAACGGCGACTAGCGGCCAAGAGACCCAGTACTTC.

The sample holds many counts of this clonotype. The V call is TRBV5-1, the J call TRBJ1-4; a weak D match, TRBD1 (6 bases). This CDR3 is 15 amino acids long. V was pared by 0 bases and J by 0 bases, with 6 bases between. The germline CDR1 and CDR2 sequences are SGHRS and YFSETQ. This chain's CDR3 is CASSLDRATNEKLFF. For the CDR3, the DNA is TGCGCCAGCAGCTTGGACAGGGCAACTAATGAAAAACTGTTTTTT.

This clonotype was counted a few times. The chain uses TRBV20-1 and TRBJ2-5, with unresolved D. Germline values: CDR1 DFQATT, CDR2 SNEGSKA (reference sequence). This CDR3 is built from 12 residues. The V gene lost 1 base and the J gene lost 5 bases, with 8 bases spanning the gap. As DNA, the CDR3 is TGCAGTGCTAGAGGTCTCGGCGAGACCCAGTACTTC. This codes for CSARGLGETQYF.

This clonotype has at least ten counts. J is TRBJ2-3 and V is TRBV5-1; 8 nucleotides match TRBD1. The CDR3 loop spans 15 amino acids. Germline loops: CDR1 SGHRS, CDR2 YFSETQ. V was pared by 3 bases and J by 1 base, with 4 bases of the junction left unmatched. The DNA for the CDR3 is TGCGCCAGCAGCTCCCCGGACAGGGGCACAGATACGCAGTATTTT. Its protein is CASSSPDRGTDTQYF.

In this sample, this clonotype turned up many times. The chain uses TRBV12-3 or TRBV12-4 and TRBJ1-4, with 8 bases matching TRBD1. Unmatched junction bases numbered 6, after V lost 6 bases and J lost 0 bases. The CDR3 is made up of 16 amino acids. The CDR3 reads CASRRQGSATNEKLFF. As DNA, the CDR3 is TGTGCCAGCAGACGACAGGGGTCCGCAACTAATGAAAAACTGTTTTTT.

This clonotype was observed many times. The genes are TRBV29-1 and TRBJ2-1, with TRBD1 as a possible D gene (6 bases). The CDR3 runs 14 residues. The V end was cut by 8 bases, the J end by 1 base, with 15 bases between. The germline V gene encodes CDR1 SQVTM and CDR2 ANQGSEA. The CDR3, as DNA: TGCAGCACAGGACAGTCCCTTTCCTACAATGAGCAGTTCTTC. It yields the protein CSTGQSLSYNEQFF.

This clonotype was counted ten times or more. This sequence joins TRBV28 and TRBJ1-1, with a weak D call TRBD1 (5 bases). CDR3 length: 15 amino acids. V was pared by 6 bases and J by 4 bases, with 18 bases between. Germline assignment: CDR1 MDHEN and CDR2 SYDVKM. In nucleotides, the CDR3 is TGTGCCAGCAGGGGATGGGGGGAGAGGAGCACTGAAGCTTTCTTT. Translated: CASRGWGERSTEAFF. The whole variable domain, remainder taken from reference TRBV28 and TRBJ1-1, is DVKVTQSSRYLVKRTGEKVFLECVQDMDHENMFWYRQDPGLGLRLIYFSYDVKMKEKGDIPEGYSVSREKKERFSLILESASTNQTSMYLCASRGWGERSTEAFFGQGTRLTVV.

This clonotype was seen a handful of times. The chain carries TRBV4-3 and TRBJ2-7, with D possibly being TRBD1 (6 bases). Trimming cost V 0 bases and J 5 bases, with 14 bases left between them. Germline V gives CDR1 LGHNA, CDR2 YSLEER. The CDR3 is made up of 15 amino acids. Written as DNA, the CDR3 is TGCGCCAGCAGCCAAGATAGAACAGGGCTCGACGAGCAGTACTTC. It translates to CASSQDRTGLDEQYF.

As for this clonotype: Since a much larger clone is just one base distant, this may be a read error. This sequence joins TRBV28 and TRBJ2-2; TRBD2 agrees at 7 bases. There are 12 residues in the CDR3. Trimming at V came to 8 bases and at J to 3 bases, leaving 0 bases not matched to a gene. Per germline, CDR1 MDHEN and CDR2 SYDVKM. CDR3 sequence reads: CASGRDTGELFF. The CDR3 bases are TGTGCCAGCGGGAGGGACACCGGGGAGCTGTTTTTT.

The V and J genes are TRBV18 and TRBJ2-7; D gene unclear. CDR1 and CDR2 (germline): KGHSH, LQKENI. CDR3 length equals 13 residues. The V and J ends lost 4 bases and 2 bases respectively, with 9 bases between them. CDR3 sequence: CASSQRGPYEQYF. The CDR3 DNA reads as TGTGCCAGCTCACAGCGCGGCCCCTACGAGCAGTACTTC.

This clonotype was found a few times. The chain links TRBV20-1 to TRBJ1-5, with 8 positions matching TRBD1. V lost 4 bases and J lost 4; bases outside the gene matches: 9. The CDR3 is 15 amino acids. Per the germline V gene, CDR1 is DFQATT and CDR2 is SNEGSKA (reference sequence). In DNA form, the CDR3 reads TGCAGTGCTACGGGACAGGCCCTAGGGAATCAGCCCCAGCATTTT. It specifies CSATGQALGNQPQHF.

The V call is TRBV20-1, the J call TRBJ2-5, with a tentative D call TRBD1 (7 bases). Germline V gene data show CDR1 as DFQATT and CDR2 as SNEGSKA (reference sequence). V shed 1 base and J shed 7 bases, with 19 bases lying between them. There are 15 residues in the CDR3. CDR3 in amino acids: CSARAFVSGGGTQYF. For the CDR3, the DNA is TGCAGTGCTAGAGCCTTCGTCTCAGGGGGAGGGACCCAGTACTTC.

About this clonotype: This may stem from a read error, because a much larger clone lies one nucleotide away. The V gene is TRBV18, the J gene TRBJ2-2; D not certain. The CDR3 consists of 14 residues. The V gene lost 1 base and the J gene lost 4 bases, with 7 bases spanning the gap. Per the germline V gene, CDR1 is KGHSH and CDR2 is LQKENI. This CDR3 reads CASSPHGSTGELFF. Here the CDR3 DNA reads TGTGCCAGCTCACCACACGGTTCCACCGGGGAGCTGTTTTTT.

This clonotype was counted many times. This chain uses TRBV28 with TRBJ2-7; D may match TRBD1 or TRBD2 (5 bases each). This CDR3 is built from 14 residues. The germline V and J ends were trimmed by 5 bases and 2 bases, with 13 bases remaining between them. Germline CDR1 reads MDHEN; CDR2 reads SYDVKM. The CDR3 nucleotides read TGTGCCAGCAGTCCCACACGGGGACCCTACGAGCAGTACTTC. Protein: CASSPTRGPYEQYF.

Ten or more counts support this clonotype. The gene calls are TRBV2 and TRBJ2-1, with 11 positions matching TRBD2. CDR1 and CDR2 from the germline V gene are SNHLY and FYNNEI. The CDR3 runs to 18 residues. V lost 3 bases to trimming and J lost 0 bases; unmatched junction nucleotides: 7. The CDR3 region has the DNA TGTGCCAGCAGTGACCCGGGGACTAGCGGTGACTCCTACAATGAGCAGTTCTTC. Translated: CASSDPGTSGDSYNEQFF.

This clonotype was counted many times. The rearrangement joins TRBV7-9 to TRBJ2-1, with D perhaps TRBD1 (5 bases). V was cut by 0 bases and J by 2 bases, with 11 bases left in between. This CDR3 has 16 amino acids. Per the germline V gene, CDR1 is SEHNR and CDR2 is FQNEAQ (reference sequence). CDR3 coding DNA: TGTGCCAGCAGCTTAGCCGGACACCCTACCTACAATGAGCAGTTCTTC. Translation: CASSLAGHPTYNEQFF. Looking up the rest from reference TRBV7-9 and TRBJ2-1 gives the full variable domain: DTGVSQNPRHKITKRGQNVTFRCDPISEHNRLYWYRQTLGQGPEFLTYFQNEAQLEKSRLLSDRFSAERPKGSFSTLEIQRTEQGDSAMYLCASSLAGHPTYNEQFFGPGTRLTVL.

This clonotype was observed at least ten times. This chain links TRBV20-1 with TRBJ2-5, with a tentative D call TRBD2 (5 bases). Germline V gene lookup returns CDR1 DFQATT and CDR2 SNEGSKA (reference sequence). Trimming shortened V by 3 bases and J by 6 bases, and 14 bases separated the two germline ends. This CDR3 has 13 residues. The CDR3 sequence is CSASSPSWKTQYF. Written as DNA, the CDR3 is TGCAGTGCTAGTAGTCCTAGCTGGAAGACCCAGTACTTC.

This clonotype was seen a handful of times. This sequence joins TRBV20-1 and TRBJ2-5, with D unresolved. Germline-derived CDR1 and CDR2 are DFQATT and SNEGSKA (reference sequence). This CDR3 is built from 13 residues. V was shortened by 3 bases and J by 5 bases, with 13 bases between the two germline ends. The CDR3 sequence is CSARGRRRETQYF. CDR3 bases: TGCAGTGCTAGGGGCCGGCGCCGGGAGACCCAGTACTTC.

The CDR3 DNA reads TGTGCCAGCGGCCGGGTACCTCAAGAGACCCAGTACTTC. It specifies CASGRVPQETQYF. The V and J genes are TRBV7-9 and TRBJ2-5; D not resolved. The V end was cut by 8 bases, the J end by 2 bases, with 12 bases between. The CDR3 loop spans 13 amino acids. The germline CDR1 and CDR2 sequences are SEHNR and FQNEAQ (reference sequence).

V is TRBV5-5 and J is TRBJ2-7; TRBD1 matches 9 bases. From germline, CDR1 is SGHKS and CDR2 YYEKEE (reference sequence). The length of the CDR3 is 15 residues. V shed 0 bases, J shed 3 bases, and the junction held 4 bases outside the gene matches. The CDR3 reads CASSLVPGQGYEQYF. CDR3 in DNA: TGTGCCAGCAGCTTGGTCCCGGGACAGGGCTACGAGCAGTACTTC.